The rows below give T cell receptor beta chains drawn from one sample of a study of shared clonotypes between healthy human individuals. Libraries were prepared by immunoSEQ multiplex PCR; TCRdb keeps only in-frame clonotypes and omits some of them. This repertoire shows roughly 2.1 million clones, about 92% found once; its top ten account for more than 1.5%. The sample comprised naive CD8+ T cells from PBMCs. These receptors all come from a man between 18 and 35 years old in good health. Some clones in this sample may be carry-over from other donors' samples. CDR3s include the opening cysteine and the closing phenylalanine or tryptophan. Fields, in order: J gene, clone size, D gene, V gene, CDR3 DNA, CDR3 protein. The D gene is left open where the match is weak. Size tells how often a clone was seen (once, few, many) or the class of an expanded clone, and some rows leave it out.

TRBJ1-5,.,.,TRBV28,TGTGCCAGCAGTTTTTTAGGGACCCCGCGTCAGCCCCAGCATTTT,CASSFLGTPRQPQHF
TRBJ2-7,.,TRBD2,TRBV9,TGTGCCAGCAGCTCGGGGGGAGGGACCGAGCAGTACTTC,CASSSGGGTEQYF
TRBJ2-7,once,TRBD1,TRBV6-1,TGTGCCAGCAGTGAACCCCGGACAGGGGCACGCGAGCAGTACTTC,CASSEPRTGAREQYF
TRBJ1-1,.,.,TRBV4-1,TGCGCCAGCAGCCTCACCGGAGAGTACACTGAAGCTTTCTTT,CASSLTGEYTEAFF
TRBJ2-3,.,.,TRBV5-1,TGCGCCAGCAGCTACGAACTCGGCACAGATACGCAGTATTTT,CASSYELGTDTQYF
TRBJ2-3,.,.,TRBV27,TGTGCCAGCCCACCCCAACTCACAGGGGAGGCAGATACGCAGTATTTT,CASPPQLTGEADTQYF
TRBJ2-1,.,.,TRBV6-5,TGTGCCAGCTCTTCCCCCCCCAGTGAGCAGTTCTTC,CASSSPPSEQFF
TRBJ1-1,.,.,TRBV7-9,TGTGCCAGCAGCTTAGCAGGACGGAACACTGAAGCTTTCTTT,CASSLAGRNTEAFF
TRBJ2-1,.,.,TRBV7-3,TGTGCCAGCAGCTCAATAGGGGCGGGCGACAATGAGCAGTTCTTC,CASSSIGAGDNEQFF
TRBJ2-1,.,.,TRBV19,TGTGCCAGTAGTATGTGGGGTGAGGCCCGCAATGAGCAGTTCTTC,CASSMWGEARNEQFF
TRBJ2-7,.,.,TRBV5-6,TGTGCCAGCAGCTTGGGGGTCGGGATAGGGTACGAGCAGTACTTC,CASSLGVGIGYEQYF
TRBJ2-5,.,.,TRBV27,TGTGCCAGCACTGCCGGCGGCACCCTCGAGACCCAGTACTTC,CASTAGGTLETQYF
TRBJ1-4,.,.,TRBV7-3,TGTGCCAGCAGTCCTTCTCGTCAGGCGGTGGGTGAAAAACTGTTTTTT,CASSPSRQAVGEKLFF
TRBJ2-1,once,TRBD2,TRBV6-1,TGTGCCAGCAGCTGGACTAGCGGGAGTTCCAATGAGCAGTTCTTC,CASSWTSGSSNEQFF
TRBJ2-7,.,.,TRBV7-2,TGTGCCAGCAGCCTTCTCGGTAGCGTGCAAAAGAACTACGAGCAGTACTTC,CASSLLGSVQKNYEQYF
TRBJ1-5,.,.,TRBV19,TGTGCCAGTAGTTACGGACAACACAATCAGCCCCAGCATTTT,CASSYGQHNQPQHF
TRBJ1-1,.,.,TRBV27,TGTGCCAGCAGGGGGTTTATTAACACTGAAGCTTTCTTT,CASRGFINTEAFF
TRBJ1-1,once,TRBD1,TRBV7-9,TGTGCCAGCAGCCCCACTACAGGGGATGAAGCTTTCTTT,CASSPTTGDEAFF
TRBJ1-2,.,.,TRBV7-2,TGTGCCAGCAGGCCCTCGGGGGGCTACACCTTC,CASRPSGGYTF
TRBJ2-1,.,TRBD2,TRBV19,TGTGCCAGTAGTATGGGCTCGGGAGGGCCTGGGAATGAGCAGTTCTTC,CASSMGSGGPGNEQFF
TRBJ1-5,.,TRBD1,TRBV10-2,TGCGCCAGCAGCGACAGGGTTGGACCGGCCCAGCATTTT,CASSDRVGPAQHF
TRBJ2-7,.,.,TRBV27,TGTGCCAGCAGTTTCGGGAGATGGGGCGAGCAGTACTTC,CASSFGRWGEQYF
TRBJ1-2,.,.,TRBV28,TGTGCCAGCAACCCTGGGTCAAGCTATGGCTACACCTTC,CASNPGSSYGYTF
TRBJ2-1,.,.,TRBV9,TGTGCCAGCAGCGTAGGTTATTCGGGTTTCTATGAGCAGTTCTTC,CASSVGYSGFYEQFF
TRBJ2-7,.,.,TRBV5-6,TGTGCCAGCAGCTTGGGGGCAATATATCCCCAGGACGAGCAGTACTTC,CASSLGAIYPQDEQYF
TRBJ1-2,.,TRBD1,TRBV9,TGTGCCAGCAGCACATCCACCCGGGACAGCCAGCACCATAACTATGGCTACACCTTC,CASSTSTRDSQHHNYGYTF
TRBJ2-7,.,TRBD2,TRBV5-6,TGTGCCAGCAGCCCAGGGACTAGCGGGAGTGGGGGCGTTTACGAGCAGTACTTC,CASSPGTSGSGGVYEQYF
TRBJ1-4,.,.,TRBV4-2,TGTGCCAGCAGCCAGGCATCCGGGACCCCTAATGAAAAACTGTTTTTT,CASSQASGTPNEKLFF
TRBJ1-1,.,.,TRBV19,TGTGCCAGTAGTATCTACGGGGGGAACACTGAAGCTTTCTTT,CASSIYGGNTEAFF
TRBJ2-3,.,TRBD2,TRBV9,TGTGCCACCACCACTAGCGGGAGAAGCACAGATACGCAGTATTTT,CATTTSGRSTDTQYF
TRBJ2-1,.,TRBD2,TRBV27,TGTGCCAGCAGCATCGGCCCTAGCGGGATTTACAATGAGCAGTTCTTC,CASSIGPSGIYNEQFF
TRBJ1-4,.,.,TRBV28,TGTGCCAGCAGTTCACTACGCGGGTCGGGGATTGAAAAACTGTTTTTT,CASSSLRGSGIEKLFF